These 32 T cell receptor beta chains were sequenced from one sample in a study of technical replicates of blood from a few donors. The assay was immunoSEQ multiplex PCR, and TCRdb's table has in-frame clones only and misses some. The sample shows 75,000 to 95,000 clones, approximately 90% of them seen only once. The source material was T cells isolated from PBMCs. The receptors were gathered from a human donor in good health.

CDR3: CASSNPTGEIADTQYF. For the CDR3, the DNA is TGCGCCAGCTCTAATCCGACCGGAGAGATCGCAGATACGCAGTATTTT. The V gene is TRBV5-1, the J gene TRBJ2-3; D gene ambiguous. The germline V and J ends were trimmed by 7 bases and 4 bases, with 22 bases remaining between them. Looked up from germline, CDR1 is SGHRS and CDR2 is YFSETQ. This CDR3 region has 16 residues.

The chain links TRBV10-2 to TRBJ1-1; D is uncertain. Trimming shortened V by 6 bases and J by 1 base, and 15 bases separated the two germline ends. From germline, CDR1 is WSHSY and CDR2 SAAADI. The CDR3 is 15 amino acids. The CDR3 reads CASSEIRTGNTEAFF. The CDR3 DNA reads TGCGCCAGCAGCGAGATTCGGACTGGGAACACTGAAGCTTTCTTT.

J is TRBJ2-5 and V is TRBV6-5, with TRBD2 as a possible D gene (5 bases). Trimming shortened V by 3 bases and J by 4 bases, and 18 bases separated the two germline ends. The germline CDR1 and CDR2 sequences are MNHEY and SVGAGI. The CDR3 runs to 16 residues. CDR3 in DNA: TGTGCCAGCAGTTATTATGAGGGAGCGGTGGGAGAGACCCAGTACTTC. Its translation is CASSYYEGAVGETQYF.

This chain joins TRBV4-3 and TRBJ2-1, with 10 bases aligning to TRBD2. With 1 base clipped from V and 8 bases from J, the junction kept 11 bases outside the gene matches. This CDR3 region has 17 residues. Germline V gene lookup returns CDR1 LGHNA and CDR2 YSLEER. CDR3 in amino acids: CASSQGPLAGVVYEQFF. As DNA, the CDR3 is TGCGCCAGCAGCCAAGGACCGCTAGCGGGAGTGGTATATGAGCAGTTCTTC.

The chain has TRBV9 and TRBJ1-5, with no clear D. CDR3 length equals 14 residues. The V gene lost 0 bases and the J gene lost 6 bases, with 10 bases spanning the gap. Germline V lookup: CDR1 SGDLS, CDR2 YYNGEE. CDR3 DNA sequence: TGTGCCAGCAGCGTAGCTATTTCCGGTCAGCCCCAGCATTTT. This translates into CASSVAISGQPQHF.

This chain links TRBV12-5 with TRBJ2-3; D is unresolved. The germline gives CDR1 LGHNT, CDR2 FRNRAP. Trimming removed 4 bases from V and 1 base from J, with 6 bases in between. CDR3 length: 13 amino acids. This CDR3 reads CASGSGGTDTQYF. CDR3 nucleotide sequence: TGTGCTAGTGGTTCCGGTGGCACAGATACGCAGTATTTT.

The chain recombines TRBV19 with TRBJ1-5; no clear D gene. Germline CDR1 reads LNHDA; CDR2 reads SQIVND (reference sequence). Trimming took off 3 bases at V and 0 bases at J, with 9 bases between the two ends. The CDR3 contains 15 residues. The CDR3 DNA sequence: TGTGCCAGTAGTATTATCAACAATAGCAATCAGCCCCAGCATTTT. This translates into CASSIINNSNQPQHF.

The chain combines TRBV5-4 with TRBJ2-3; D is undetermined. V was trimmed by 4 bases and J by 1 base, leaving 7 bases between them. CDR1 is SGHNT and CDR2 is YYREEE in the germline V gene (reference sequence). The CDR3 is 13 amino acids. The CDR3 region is CASSRVGTDTQYF. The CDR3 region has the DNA TGTGCCAGCAGCCGGGTTGGCACAGATACGCAGTATTTT.

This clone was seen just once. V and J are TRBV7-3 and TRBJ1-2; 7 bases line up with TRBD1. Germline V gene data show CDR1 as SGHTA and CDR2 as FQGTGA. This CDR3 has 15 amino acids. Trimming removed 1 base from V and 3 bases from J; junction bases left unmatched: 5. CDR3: CASSLNRGGDYGYTF. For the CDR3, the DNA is TGTGCCAGCAGCTTAAATCGAGGGGGCGACTATGGCTACACCTTC.

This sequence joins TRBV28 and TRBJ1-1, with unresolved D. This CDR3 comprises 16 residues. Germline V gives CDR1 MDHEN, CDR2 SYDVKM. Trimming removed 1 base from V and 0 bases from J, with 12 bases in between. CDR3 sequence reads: CASSLLSATMNTEAFF. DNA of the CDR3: TGTGCCAGCAGTTTATTGTCCGCGACTATGAACACTGAAGCTTTCTTT.

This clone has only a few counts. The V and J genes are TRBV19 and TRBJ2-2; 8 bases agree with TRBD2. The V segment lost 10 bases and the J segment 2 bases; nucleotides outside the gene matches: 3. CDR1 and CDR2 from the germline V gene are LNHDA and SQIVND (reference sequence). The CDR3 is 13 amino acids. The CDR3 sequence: CATREDNTGELFF. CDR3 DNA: TGTGCCACGCGGGAGGACAACACCGGGGAGCTGTTTTTT.

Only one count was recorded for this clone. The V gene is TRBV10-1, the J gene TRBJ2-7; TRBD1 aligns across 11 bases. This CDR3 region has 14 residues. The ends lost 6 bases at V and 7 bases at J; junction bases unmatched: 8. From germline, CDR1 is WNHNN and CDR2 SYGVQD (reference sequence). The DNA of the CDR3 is TGCGCCAGCAGCGAGGACAGGGGGCATGAAGAGCAGTACTTC. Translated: CASSEDRGHEEQYF.

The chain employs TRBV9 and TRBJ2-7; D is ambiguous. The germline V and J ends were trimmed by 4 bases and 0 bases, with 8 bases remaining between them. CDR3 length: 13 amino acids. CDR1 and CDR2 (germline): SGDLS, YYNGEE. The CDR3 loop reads CASSSYSSYEQYF. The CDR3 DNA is TGTGCCAGCAGCTCCTACAGCTCCTACGAGCAGTACTTC.

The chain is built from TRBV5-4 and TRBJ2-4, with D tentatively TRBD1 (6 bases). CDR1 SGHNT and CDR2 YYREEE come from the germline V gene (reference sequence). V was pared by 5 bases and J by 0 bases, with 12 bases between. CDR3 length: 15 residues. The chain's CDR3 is CASSTGQTAKNIQYF. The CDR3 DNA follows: TGTGCCAGCAGTACGGGACAAACAGCCAAAAACATTCAGTACTTC.

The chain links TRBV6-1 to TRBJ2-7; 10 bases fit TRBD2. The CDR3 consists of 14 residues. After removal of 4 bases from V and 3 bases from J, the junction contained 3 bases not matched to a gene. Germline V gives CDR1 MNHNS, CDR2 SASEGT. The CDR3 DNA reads TGTGCCAGCAGTGGGCTAGCGGGAGACTACGAGCAGTACTTC. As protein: CASSGLAGDYEQYF.

CDR3 residues: CASSLDGLAGGPTSYNEQFF. DNA of the CDR3: TGTGCCAGCAGCTTAGATGGACTAGCGGGAGGGCCTACCTCCTACAATGAGCAGTTCTTC. V usage is TRBV11-2 and J usage is TRBJ2-1; 15 positions agree with TRBD2. The CDR3 runs 20 residues. Germline CDR1 reads SGHAT; CDR2 reads FQNNGV. The trim removed 0 bases at V and 0 bases at J, leaving 6 bases unmatched.

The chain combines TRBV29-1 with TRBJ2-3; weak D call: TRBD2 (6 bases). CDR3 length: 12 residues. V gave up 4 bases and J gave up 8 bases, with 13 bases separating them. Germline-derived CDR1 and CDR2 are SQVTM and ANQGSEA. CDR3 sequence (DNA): TGCAGCGTTGCGGGAGAGGACGGTACGCAGTATTTT. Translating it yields CSVAGEDGTQYF.

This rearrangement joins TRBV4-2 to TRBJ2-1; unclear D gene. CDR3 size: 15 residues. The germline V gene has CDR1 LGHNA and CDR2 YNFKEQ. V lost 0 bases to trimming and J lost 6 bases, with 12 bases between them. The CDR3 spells CASSQDGALPNEQFF. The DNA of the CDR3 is TGTGCCAGCAGCCAAGATGGTGCCCTACCCAATGAGCAGTTCTTC.

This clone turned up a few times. CDR3 residues: CASRLAGGTDTQYF. The CDR3 DNA reads TGTGCCAGTAGATTGGCGGGAGGCACAGATACGCAGTATTTT. The chain joins TRBV19 to TRBJ2-3, with 7 bases matching TRBD2. V lost 6 bases, J lost 1 base, and 4 bases stayed unmatched. This CDR3 region has 14 residues. Germline loops: CDR1 LNHDA, CDR2 SQIVND (reference sequence).

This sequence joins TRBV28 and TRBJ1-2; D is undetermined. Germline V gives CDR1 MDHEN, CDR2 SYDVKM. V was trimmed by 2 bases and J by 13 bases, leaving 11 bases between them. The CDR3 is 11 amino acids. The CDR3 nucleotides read TGTGCCAGCAGTTTAGGGCAGGCTGTCACCTTC. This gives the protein CASSLGQAVTF.

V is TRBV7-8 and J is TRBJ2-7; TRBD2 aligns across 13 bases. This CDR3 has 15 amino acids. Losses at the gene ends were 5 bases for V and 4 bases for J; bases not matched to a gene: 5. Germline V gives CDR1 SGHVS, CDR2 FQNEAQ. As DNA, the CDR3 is TGTGCCAGCAGCGGGGGACTAGCGGGGTCATACGAGCAGTACTTC. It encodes CASSGGLAGSYEQYF.

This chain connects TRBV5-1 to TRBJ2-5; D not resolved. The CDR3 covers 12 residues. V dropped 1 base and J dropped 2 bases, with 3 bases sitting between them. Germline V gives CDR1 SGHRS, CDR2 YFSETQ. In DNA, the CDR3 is TGCGCCAGCAGCTTGTCGCAAGAGACCCAGTACTTC. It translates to CASSLSQETQYF.

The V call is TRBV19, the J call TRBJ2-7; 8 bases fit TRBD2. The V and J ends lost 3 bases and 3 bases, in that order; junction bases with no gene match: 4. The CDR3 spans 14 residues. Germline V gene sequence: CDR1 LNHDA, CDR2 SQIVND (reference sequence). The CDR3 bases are TGTGCCAGTAGTATCAACCTAGCGGGCTACGAGCAGTACTTC. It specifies CASSINLAGYEQYF.

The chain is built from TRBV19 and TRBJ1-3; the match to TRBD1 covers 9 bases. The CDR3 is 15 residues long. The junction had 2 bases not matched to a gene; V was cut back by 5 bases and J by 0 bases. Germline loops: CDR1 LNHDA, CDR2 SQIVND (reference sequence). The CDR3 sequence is CASSGQGTSGNTIYF. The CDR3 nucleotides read TGTGCCAGTAGTGGACAGGGGACCTCTGGAAACACCATATATTTT.

The CDR3 nucleotides are TGTGCCAGTAGTATAGATCGAGGTAACACTGAAGCTTTCTTT. Its protein is CASSIDRGNTEAFF. The genes are TRBV19 and TRBJ1-1, with D unresolved. CDR1 is LNHDA, CDR2 SQIVND, per germline (reference sequence). CDR3 length equals 14 residues. Between the trimmed V and J ends, which lost 0 bases and 2 bases, there was a span of 7 bases.

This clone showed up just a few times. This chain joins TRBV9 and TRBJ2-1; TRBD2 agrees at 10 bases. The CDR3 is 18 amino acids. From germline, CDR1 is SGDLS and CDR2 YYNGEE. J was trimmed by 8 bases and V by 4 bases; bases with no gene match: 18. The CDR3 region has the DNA TGTGCCAGCAGCTATAAAACTCTAGCGGGAGACCAATCGGATGAGCAGTTCTTC. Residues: CASSYKTLAGDQSDEQFF.

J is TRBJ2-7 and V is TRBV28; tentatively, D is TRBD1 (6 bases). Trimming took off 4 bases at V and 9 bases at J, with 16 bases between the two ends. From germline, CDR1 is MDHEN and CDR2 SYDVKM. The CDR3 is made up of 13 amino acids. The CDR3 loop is CASSYTRGIGQYF. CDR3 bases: TGTGCCAGCAGTTATACTAGGGGGATCGGGCAGTACTTC. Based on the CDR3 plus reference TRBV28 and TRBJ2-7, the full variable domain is DVKVTQSSRYLVKRTGEKVFLECVQDMDHENMFWYRQDPGLGLRLIYFSYDVKMKEKGDIPEGYSVSREKKERFSLILESASTNQTSMYLCASSYTRGIGQYFGPGTRLTVT.

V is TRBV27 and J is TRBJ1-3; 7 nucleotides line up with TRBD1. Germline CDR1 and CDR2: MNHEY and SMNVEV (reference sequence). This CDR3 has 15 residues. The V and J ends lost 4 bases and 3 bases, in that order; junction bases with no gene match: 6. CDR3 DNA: TGTGCCAGCAGTTCCCCGACAGGGTTTGGAAACACCATATATTTT. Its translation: CASSSPTGFGNTIYF.

This CDR3 is CASSQVPGLAGDTQYF. The CDR3 region has the DNA TGCGCCAGCAGCCAGGTACCGGGACTAGCGGGAGATACGCAGTATTTT. The chain uses TRBV4-3 and TRBJ2-3; 12 positions agree with TRBD2. CDR1 and CDR2 from the germline V gene are LGHNA and YSLEER. This CDR3 has 16 amino acids. The V gene end was trimmed by 3 bases and the J gene end by 5 bases; junction bases not matched to a gene: 6.

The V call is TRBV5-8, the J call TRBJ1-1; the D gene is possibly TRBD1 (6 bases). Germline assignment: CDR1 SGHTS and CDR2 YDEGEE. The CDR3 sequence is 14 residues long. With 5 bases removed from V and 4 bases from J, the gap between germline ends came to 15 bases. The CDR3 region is CASRLRLTGTEAFF. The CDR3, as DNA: TGTGCCAGCAGGTTGCGGTTGACAGGCACTGAAGCTTTCTTT. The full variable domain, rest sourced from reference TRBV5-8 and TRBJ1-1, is EAGVTQSPTHLIKTRGQQATLRCSPISGHTSVYWYQQALGLGLQFLLWYDEGEERNRGNFPPRFSGRQFPNYSSELNVNALELEDSALYLCASRLRLTGTEAFFGQGTRLTVV.

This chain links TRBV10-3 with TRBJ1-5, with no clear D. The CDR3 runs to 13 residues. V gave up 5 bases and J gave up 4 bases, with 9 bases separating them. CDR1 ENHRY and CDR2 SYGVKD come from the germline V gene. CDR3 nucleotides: TGTGCCATCAGTTTAGACATAAATCAGCCCCAGCATTTT. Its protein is CAISLDINQPQHF.

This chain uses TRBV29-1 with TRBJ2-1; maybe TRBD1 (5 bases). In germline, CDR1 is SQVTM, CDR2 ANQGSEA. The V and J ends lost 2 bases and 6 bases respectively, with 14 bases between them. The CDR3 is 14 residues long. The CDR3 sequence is CSVEKGFQGNEQFF. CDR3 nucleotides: TGCAGCGTTGAAAAGGGGTTTCAGGGCAATGAGCAGTTCTTC.